One and the same sample provided the 5 T cell receptor beta chains below, sequenced in a study of identical twins. TCRdb re-derived calls from the 5' RACE reads in MiXCR, one entry per CDR3 protein. The data hold some 1,700,000 distinct CDR3 sequences, with about 32% observed a single time. Sequencing was performed on cord blood. The receptor set was obtained from a newborn girl in good health.

In its sample, this clonotype was seen a few times. The chain joins TRBV29-1 to TRBJ2-7; D may be TRBD1 or TRBD2 (5 bases each). Trimming removed 0 bases from V and 2 bases from J, with 14 bases in between. The CDR3 runs to 15 residues. Germline-derived CDR1 and CDR2 are SQVTM and ANQGSEA. This CDR3 reads CSVEDPWDGPYEQYF. The CDR3 nucleotides are TGCAGCGTTGAAGACCCATGGGACGGCCCCTACGAGCAGTACTTC.

DNA for the CDR3: TGTGCCAGCAGTGAATATGGGGCAGGGGGGGAGAATGAAAAACTGTTTTTT. Translating gives CASSEYGAGGENEKLFF. V usage is TRBV25-1 and J usage is TRBJ1-4; 7 bases match TRBD1. The CDR3 loop spans 17 amino acids. Per the germline V gene, CDR1 is MGHDK and CDR2 is SYGVNS. V was clipped by 0 bases and J by 5 bases; unmatched bases: 9.

This clonotype was picked up a small number of times. The chain combines TRBV20-1 with TRBJ1-4; no firm D call. V was pared by 5 bases and J by 11 bases, with 9 bases between. The CDR3 spans 10 residues. CDR1 and CDR2 from the germline V gene are DFQATT and SNEGSKA (reference sequence). CDR3 nucleotide sequence: TGCAGTGCTCGGACCGGGAAACTGTTTTTT. It specifies CSARTGKLFF.

This clonotype has more than one count but fewer than ten. The V gene is TRBV11-2, the J gene TRBJ1-4, with D tentatively TRBD1 (5 bases). The CDR3 totals 14 residues. V dropped 3 bases and J dropped 7 bases, with 12 bases sitting between them. Per germline, CDR1 SGHAT and CDR2 FQNNGV. The CDR3 here is CASSFGAAGEKLFF. CDR3 coding DNA: TGTGCCAGCAGCTTTGGGGCAGCAGGTGAAAAACTGTTTTTT.

The table lists this clonotype with many counts. The rearrangement uses TRBV4-2 and TRBJ2-7, with 8 nucleotides matching TRBD1. CDR3 length equals 15 residues. J was trimmed by 2 bases and V by 0 bases; bases with no gene match: 3. The germline CDR1 and CDR2 sequences are LGHNA and YNFKEQ. The CDR3 DNA sequence: TGTGCCAGCAGCCAAGAAAGGACAGGGCCCTACGAGCAGTACTTC. This translates into CASSQERTGPYEQYF.